What follows is one T cell receptor (beta chain) and its context. Its antigen is unknown. A single record per CDR3 protein comes from TCRdb applying MiXCR to the reads. This table has approximately 770,000 distinct CDR3 sequences, 25% to 35% appearing once. These data are taken from a study of T cell repertoires in cytomegalovirus infection. V shed 5 bases, J shed 4 bases, and the junction held 10 bases outside the gene matches. This CDR3 comprises 16 residues. The germline CDR1 and CDR2 sequences are LNHNV and YYDKDF (reference sequence). The input for sequencing was cultured CD8+ T cells from PBMCs, taken from culture after CMV antigen stimulation. The sequence was collected from a human donor in good health (CMV status not recorded). Some clones in this sample may be carry-over from other donors' samples. The V and J genes are TRBV15 and TRBJ2-7; 11 nucleotides line up with TRBD1. CDR3 sequence reads: CATSVTRDRGDYEQYF. The DNA for the CDR3 is TGTGCCACCAGCGTCACCCGGGACAGGGGGGATTACGAGCAGTACTTC.